This T cell receptor (beta chain) stems from a study of vaccination and CD4 T cells after COVID-19 (dated by TCRdb to the early 2020s). With respect to the entire study: In the convalescent cohort there were six males and four females, among whom were two Hispanic individuals, seven Caucasians, two Asians and one multiracial person. Participants got two doses of the Pfizer-BioNTech BNT162b2 vaccine (n=8) or two doses of the Moderna mRNA-1273 vaccine (n=2). Post-COVID blood samples from convalescent patients were collected a median of roughly 100 days after diagnosis, with a range of roughly 35 to 180 days. The time from the second vaccine dose to post-vaccine blood sampling had a median of 72 days and ranged from about 14 to 250 days. Culture stimuli were overlapping spike peptide pools from SARS-CoV-2 and from the common cold coronaviruses HCoV-NL63, HCoV-OC43 and HCoV-229E. Control cultures received a CEFX viral epitope pool as the positive control, an HIV-1 Nef peptide pool as the negative control, or no peptide. The spike-specific CD4+ TCR repertoire was compared before and after mRNA vaccination in over nine COVID-19 convalescent patients and a few infection-naive healthy vaccine recipients. Memory CD4+ T cell crossreactivity between SARS-CoV-2 and common cold coronavirus spike proteins was assessed at the TCR clonotype level in an earlier paper using these donors.

The germline V gene yields ENHRY for CDR1 and SYGVKD for CDR2. From cysteine to phenylalanine, the CDR3 is 12 amino acids long. The DNA shown is the 36-base CDR3, in frame from base 1. Trimming takes 8 bases from V and 3 bases from J, and the germline ends sit 10 bases apart. Library preparation employed PCR. At the Johns Hopkins FTIC core, DNA from the cultured CD4+ T cells underwent TCR sequencing with the Oncomine TCR Beta short-read assay. Genomic DNA was extracted from the cultured CD4+ T cells with the QIAamp micro DNA kit. Oncomine TCR Beta libraries made from cultured CD4+ T cells were pooled using unique dual indexes and sequenced on an Illumina iSeq 100. The original pipeline was this. Non-productive sequences were removed, and CDR3s not starting with C, not ending with F or W, or shorter than 7 amino acids were discarded. Antigen-specific clonotypes were identified using the MANAFEST web application through comparison of peptide-stimulated wells with reference and other culture wells. Positive clones required FDR below 0.05, an odds ratio above 5, and productive frequency above 0.1% in at least two of three replicate wells. A clonotype counted as cross-reactive if it showed significant expansion both in the SARS-CoV-2 spike wells and in at least one common cold coronavirus spike condition. Using R version 3.6.1, CDR3 homology was evaluated through Levenshtein distances (stringdist) along with unrooted phylogenetic trees (ape). The public reads were quality trimmed at Q25 with fastp and then assembled into clones with MiXCR by TCRdb, keeping productive beta chains. Merged by CDR3 protein, the rows form single entries marked with the most common genes and DNA. The V and J calls come from TCRdb's annotation, not from the publication. Across this sample there are approximately 9,700 distinct CDR3 sequences, with 35% seen only once. In total, the top ten clones hold 8% to 9.5% of the sample.

With respect to this clonotype: Its antigen has not been determined. No clone much larger than this one lies a single base away; base qualities are absent.

Paper-wide results and their limitations: The number of convalescent patients in the study was relatively small, and the study did not examine early timepoints following natural infection. Among the post-vaccine SARS-CoV-2-reactive clones in convalescent patients, a median 86.3% showed up only after vaccination, which suggests vaccine-specific priming. Of the vaccine-specific clones found in convalescent patients, nearly all (304 of 307) were mono-reactive for SARS-CoV-2 spike instead of being cross-reactive with common cold coronaviruses. The median count of SARS-CoV-2-reactive clonotypes went up from 20 to 25 after infection to 35 to 40 after vaccination, although the change was not significant.

Sample treatment or condition, as interpreted from the label and publication: roughly 11-day PBMC culture with coronavirus spike peptide pools or control peptides (ViraFEST assay). CD4+ T cells from unexposed donors were collected before the COVID-19 pandemic (2011-2018). To expand antigen-specific T cells with peptide pools and then pick out the expanded clonotypes through TCR sequencing, the study relied on the ViraFEST assay. Approximately 2.1 million PBMCs per well were cultured in IMDM with about 5% human AB serum and approximately 9.8 IU/ml IL-2, plus 10 ug/ml peptide pools. Half of the culture medium was replaced with fresh IL-2-containing medium on days 3 and 7. After about nine days of culture, CD4+ T cells were isolated by negative selection with the EasySep CD4+ T cell isolation kit. Unexposed donor CD4+ T cells were tested for reactivity to SARS-CoV-2 S and N and four common cold coronavirus spike pools, as cell number allowed. Ficoll-Paque Plus gradient centrifugation was used to isolate PBMCs from whole blood, and the isolated PBMCs were then either used fresh or cryopreserved at -140C. Triplicate wells were generally used for each culture condition. Leukapheresis product for the unexposed donors was bought commercially.

This chain joins TRBV10-3 to TRBJ1-2, and possibly TRBD1, on 5 matching bases. What was sequenced was CD4+ T cells from blood, cultured in vitro. The clonotype comes from a human donor in good health. The CDR3 region reads CAIRGVDYGYTF. The base sequence is TGTGCCATCCGGGGGGTAGACTATGGCTACACCTTC.